Listed below are T cell receptor beta chains from one sample, sequenced in a study of T cell changes during pregnancy in multiple sclerosis. TCRdb's table, derived via immunoSEQ multiplex PCR, lists solely in-frame clones and lacks some. Of tens of thousands of clones in the sample, around nine tenths were seen once. This specimen consisted of CD4+ T cells from peripheral blood mononuclear cells, obtained after pregnancy. The receptors originated from a female donor in good health, enrolled as a control in a pregnancy study. Each CDR3 is given with its conserved first and last residue. The D gene is left open where the match is weak. Clone size appears in some rows only: once, few, many, or a class for an expanded clone.

v_call	d_call	j_call	clone_size	cdr3_nt	cdr3_aa
TRBV5-8	TRBD2	TRBJ2-7	.	TGTGCCAGCAGCTACCCGGGACTAGCCAGCGAGCAGTACTTC	CASSYPGLASEQYF
TRBV28	TRBD2	TRBJ2-7	.	TGTGCCAGCAAGCGACTAGCGGGAGTTCAAGCCGAGCAGTACTTC	CASKRLAGVQAEQYF
TRBV6-6	TRBD1	TRBJ2-2	.	TGTGCCACCACGGGACAGGGGGATGGCGGGGAGCTGTTTTTT	CATTGQGDGGELFF
TRBV15	.	TRBJ1-6	.	TGTGCCACCAGCAGGGATACTAGTTCACCCCTCCACTTT	CATSRDTSSPLHF
TRBV18	TRBD1	TRBJ2-7	.	TGTGCCAGCTCAGGCGGACAGGGGGGCTCCTACGAGCAGTACTTC	CASSGGQGGSYEQYF
TRBV2	.	TRBJ1-2	.	TGTGCCAGCCTACCCGATCAGGGAACTAACTATGGCTACACCTTC	CASLPDQGTNYGYTF
TRBV6-1	.	TRBJ1-2	.	TGTGCCAGCAGTGTTACAGGGATGTATGGCTACACCTTC	CASSVTGMYGYTF
TRBV5-4	TRBD2	TRBJ2-3	.	TGTGCCAGCAGTAGCGGGGGGGGGACAGATACGCAGTATTTT	CASSSGGGTDTQYF
TRBV15	TRBD1	TRBJ1-1	.	TGTGCCACCAGCAGAGATCTCCAGGGGGCGGGCACTGAAGCTTTCTTT	CATSRDLQGAGTEAFF
TRBV19	.	TRBJ1-1	.	TGTGCCAGTTGTGAACGAGGGACTGAAGCTTTCTTT	CASCERGTEAFF
TRBV4-1	.	TRBJ1-2	.	TGCGCCAGCAGCCCCCTGACAGCCTATGGCTACACCTTC	CASSPLTAYGYTF
TRBV2	.	TRBJ1-1	few	TGTGCCAGCAGTGTGGAGCCAATTCTATACTTT	CASSVEPILYF
TRBV6-6	TRBD2	TRBJ2-5	.	TGTGCCAGCAGGTGGGGGGGTCAAGAGACCCAGTACTTC	CASRWGGQETQYF
TRBV11-2	.	TRBJ1-1	.	TGTGCCAGCAGCTCTTCCCCAGGGTACACTGAAGCTTTCTTT	CASSSSPGYTEAFF
TRBV28	TRBD2	TRBJ2-7	.	TGTGCCAGCAGCAGACTAGCGGGAGGGGTCCACGAGCAGTACTTC	CASSRLAGGVHEQYF
TRBV7-2	TRBD2	TRBJ2-1	.	TGTGCCAGCAGCTTAGAAGCGGGGGAGGTGTTCAATGAGCAGTTCTTC	CASSLEAGEVFNEQFF
TRBV19	.	TRBJ1-1	.	TGTGCCAGTAGTATTTTGCAGGGAAAAAGGCCGTCAGGCAACACTGAAGCTTTCTTT	CASSILQGKRPSGNTEAFF
TRBV10-1	.	TRBJ2-7	.	TGCGCCAGCAGTGAAGGGCCGGCGGGCGAGCAGTACTTC	CASSEGPAGEQYF
TRBV6-5	TRBD1	TRBJ2-2	.	TGTGCCAGCAGCACTACAGGGGACACCGGGGAGCTGTTTTTT	CASSTTGDTGELFF
TRBV7-8	.	TRBJ1-5	.	TGTGCCAGCAGCTTAGCGCGGGGGCGCGGGAGTCAGCCCCAGCATTTT	CASSLARGRGSQPQHF
TRBV6-6	TRBD1	TRBJ1-6	.	TGTGCCAGCAGTTATGACAGGGGGCGTGATTCACCCCTCCACTTT	CASSYDRGRDSPLHF
TRBV5-1	TRBD1	TRBJ1-2	once	TGCGCCAGCAGCTTGGGCGACAGGGGAGGCTATGGCTACACCTTC	CASSLGDRGGYGYTF
TRBV5-6	TRBD2	TRBJ2-1	.	TGTGCCAGCAGCCTCGGGAGGGAGCAGTTCTTC	CASSLGREQFF
TRBV28	TRBD2	TRBJ2-4	.	TGTGCCAGCAGTCCCGGACTAGCGGGAGGGCCTGGCCACATTCAGTACTTC	CASSPGLAGGPGHIQYF